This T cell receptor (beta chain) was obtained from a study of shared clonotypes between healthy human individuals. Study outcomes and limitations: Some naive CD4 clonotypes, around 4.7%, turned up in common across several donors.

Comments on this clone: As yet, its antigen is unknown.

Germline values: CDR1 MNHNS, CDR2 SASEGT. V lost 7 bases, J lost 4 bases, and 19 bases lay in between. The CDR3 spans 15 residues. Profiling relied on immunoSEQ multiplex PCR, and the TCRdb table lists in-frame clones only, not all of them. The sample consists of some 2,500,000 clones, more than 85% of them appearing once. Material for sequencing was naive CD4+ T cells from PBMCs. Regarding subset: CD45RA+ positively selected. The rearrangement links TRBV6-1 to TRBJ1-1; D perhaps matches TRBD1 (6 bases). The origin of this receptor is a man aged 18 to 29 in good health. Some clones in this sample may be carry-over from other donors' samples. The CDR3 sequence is CASTIQGKRITEAFF. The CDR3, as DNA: TGTGCCAGCACCATACAGGGTAAGAGGATCACTGAAGCTTTCTTT.